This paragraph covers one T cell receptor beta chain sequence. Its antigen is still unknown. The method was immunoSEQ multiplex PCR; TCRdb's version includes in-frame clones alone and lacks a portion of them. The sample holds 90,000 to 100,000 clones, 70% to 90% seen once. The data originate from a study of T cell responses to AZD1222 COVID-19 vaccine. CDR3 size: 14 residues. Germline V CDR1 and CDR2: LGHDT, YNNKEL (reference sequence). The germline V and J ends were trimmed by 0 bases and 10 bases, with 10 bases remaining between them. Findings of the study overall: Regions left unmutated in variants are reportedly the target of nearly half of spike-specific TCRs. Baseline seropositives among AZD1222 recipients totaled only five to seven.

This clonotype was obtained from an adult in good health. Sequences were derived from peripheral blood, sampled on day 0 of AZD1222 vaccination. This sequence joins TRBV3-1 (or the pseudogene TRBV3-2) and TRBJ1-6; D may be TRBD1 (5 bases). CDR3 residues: CASSQETKGSPLHF. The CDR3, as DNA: TGTGCCAGCAGCCAAGAGACAAAGGGGTCACCCCTCCACTTT.